A selection of T cell receptor beta chains follows, all from one sample in a study of T cells after yellow fever vaccination. Each CDR3 protein is one row after TCRdb ran MiXCR on the 5' RACE reads. The sample includes approximately 550,000 distinct CDR3 sequences, 13% of them seen just once. Material: PBMCs, obtained on the day of the yellow fever booster vaccination. These receptors all stem from a young man who received the YFV17D yellow fever vaccine. CDR3s include the opening cysteine and the closing phenylalanine or tryptophan. D genes are given only for firm matches. Clone size is shown for a subset of rows, as once, few, many or a class of expanded clone.

TRBJ2-1 - TRBV12-3/TRBV12-4 16 TRBD2 TGTGCCAGCAGTATAAGCGGCGGGAGGGTTTACAATGAGCAGTTCTTC CASSISGGRVYNEQFF
TRBJ2-7 - TRBV10-3 14 - TGTGCCATCAGTGGAACAGGGAGCTCCTACGAGCAGTACTTC CAISGTGSSYEQYF
TRBJ2-1 many TRBV11-2 14 TRBD2 TGTGCCAGCAGACCCGGGACTAGCGGGAGTGAGCAGTTCTTC CASRPGTSGSEQFF
TRBJ2-5 - TRBV2 18 TRBD1 TGTGCCAGCAGGAGGTCAGGGGGCGAAAGCCTAGGGAGCCAGACCCAGTACTTC CASRRSGGESLGSQTQYF
TRBJ2-1 - TRBV29-1 15 TRBD2 TGCAGCGTCGGGACTAGCGGGAGGGCCTACAATGAGCAGTTCTTC CSVGTSGRAYNEQFF
TRBJ2-5 - TRBV7-2 13 - TGTGCCAGCAGCCACGGCGAACAAGAGACCCAGTACTTC CASSHGEQETQYF
TRBJ2-2 - TRBV11-2 13 TRBD2 TGTGCCAGCAGCACGCGGGGGTCCGGGGAGCTGTTTTTT CASSTRGSGELFF
TRBJ1-5 - TRBV7-2 14 - TGTGCCAGCAGCTCTACAGGGCGAGATCAGCCCCAGCATTTT CASSSTGRDQPQHF
TRBJ1-2 - TRBV15 13 - TGTGCCACCAGCTCGAGGGATTTCTATGGCTACACCTTC CATSSRDFYGYTF
TRBJ2-6 - TRBV27 18 TRBD2 TGTGCCAGCAGTTCCGGAGCGGGAGGGACCTCTGGGGCCAACGTCCTGACTTTC CASSSGAGGTSGANVLTF
TRBJ2-7 - TRBV11-2 12 - TGTGCCAGCAGCCCCCAGGTCCACGAGCAGTACTTC CASSPQVHEQYF
TRBJ2-7 few TRBV6-1 15 TRBD2 TGTGCCAGCAGACGTACCCTAGCGGGAGGACCCGAGCAGTACTTC CASRRTLAGGPEQYF
TRBJ2-5 - TRBV5-1 12 - TGCGCCAGTTGGACGGTCCAAGAGACCCAGTACTTC CASWTVQETQYF
TRBJ2-7 - TRBV15 13 - TGTGCCACCAGCAGAGACTATCCCTACGAGCAGTACTTC CATSRDYPYEQYF
TRBJ2-7 few TRBV6-5 14 - TGTGCCAGCAGTTACGACAGTTTCGGGTACGAGCAGTACTTC CASSYDSFGYEQYF
TRBJ1-2 - TRBV4-3 16 - TGCGCCATCAGGGTAGAGTCCACTAGCCGGGGCCGCGGCTACACCTTC CAIRVESTSRGRGYTF
TRBJ2-2 once TRBV7-2 15 - TGTGCCAGCACCCTGGGAGCCGCGAACACCGGGGAGCTGTTTTTT CASTLGAANTGELFF
TRBJ2-5 few TRBV7-9 14 - TGTGCCAGCAGCTTAGCCTCCCAGGGGGAGACCCAGTACTTC CASSLASQGETQYF
TRBJ1-4 - TRBV29-1 12 - TGCAGCGCGGGCAGGCTTAATGAAAAACTGTTTTTT CSAGRLNEKLFF
TRBJ2-3 - TRBV11-2 13 - TGTGCCAGCAGCTTAGCTCCCGGAGTTACGCAGTATTTT CASSLAPGVTQYF
TRBJ2-7 - TRBV20-1 16 TRBD1 TGCAGTGCTAGAGATGGGACAGTAGTTACTTCCTACGAGCAGTACTTC CSARDGTVVTSYEQYF
TRBJ2-7 - TRBV4-2 15 - TGTGCCAGCAGCCACGAAGGGGCTAGCGCCAACGAGCAGTACTTC CASSHEGASANEQYF
TRBJ2-1 few TRBV2 11 - TGTGCCAGCAGGTCCCGGGATGAGCAGTTCTTC CASRSRDEQFF
TRBJ2-5 - TRBV19 14 - TGTGCCAGTAGTCAGGACGGGTTCGGGGAGACCCAGTACTTC CASSQDGFGETQYF
TRBJ1-5 few TRBV28 13 - TGTGCCGGAAGGACGGGTAGCAATCAGCCCCAGCATTTT CAGRTGSNQPQHF
TRBJ2-3 few TRBV2 17 TRBD2 TGTGCCAGCAGAAACGGGACTAGCGGGTGGGGCACAGATACGCAGTATTTT CASRNGTSGWGTDTQYF
TRBJ2-5 few TRBV7-9 15 TRBD1 TGTGCCAGCAGCTGGGGGACAGTACGGCCCGGGACCCAGTACTTC CASSWGTVRPGTQYF
TRBJ2-3 - TRBV7-2 15 TRBD2 TGTGCCAGCAGACAGAAGACTAGCGGATTAGATACGCAGTATTTT CASRQKTSGLDTQYF
TRBJ2-7 many TRBV5-6 14 TRBD2 TGTGCCAGCAGCGACGGACCGGGGGGCTACGAGCAGTACTTC CASSDGPGGYEQYF
TRBJ1-1 - TRBV20-1 11 - TGCAGTGCTAGCCGGGTGGGTGAAGCTTTCTTT CSASRVGEAFF
TRBJ1-1 few TRBV12-3/TRBV12-4 14 - TGTGCCAGCAGTTTTTCCAGGGAGAACACTGAAGCTTTCTTT CASSFSRENTEAFF
TRBJ2-7 few TRBV20-1 12 - TGCAGTGTCCCAGATGTTCTCTACGAGCAGTACTTC CSVPDVLYEQYF
TRBJ1-3 few TRBV7-8 15 TRBD1 TGTGCCAGCAGCGCAAAGACAGGGACTGGAAACACCATATATTTT CASSAKTGTGNTIYF
TRBJ2-7 - TRBV20-1 14 TRBD2 TGCAGTGCTAGGGAGGGCAGCGGGGGCTACGAGCAGTACTTC CSAREGSGGYEQYF
TRBJ1-2 few TRBV6-2/TRBV6-3 14 - TGTGCCAGCAGTTACCTTACGGCTAACTATGGCTACACCTTC CASSYLTANYGYTF
TRBJ1-5 - TRBV5-5 14 - TGTGCCAGCAGCGGAGGGACTAGCAATCAGCCCCAGCATTTT CASSGGTSNQPQHF
TRBJ2-1 - TRBV23-1 17 TRBD2 TGCGCCAGCAGTCAATCCCCTATAGCGGGAGAGGACAATGAGCAGTTCTTC CASSQSPIAGEDNEQFF
TRBJ2-2 - TRBV24-1 15 TRBD2 TGTGCCACCAGTGGTACTAGCGGGAGCACCGGGGAGCTGTTTTTT CATSGTSGSTGELFF
TRBJ2-1 - TRBV11-2 13 - TGTGCCAGCAGCTTTTCGGTCCTCAATGAGCAGTTCTTC CASSFSVLNEQFF
TRBJ2-3 - TRBV2 15 - TGTGCCAGCAGTGAAGCGGGACTGAGCACAGATACGCAGTATTTT CASSEAGLSTDTQYF
TRBJ2-1 - TRBV24-1 16 - TGTGCCACCAGTGATTCCGGAGCCGGGAACTACAATGAGCAGTTCTTC CATSDSGAGNYNEQFF
TRBJ1-1 - TRBV5-6 12 - TGTGCCAGCACTAGTGGTGGGATTGAAGCTTTCTTT CASTSGGIEAFF
TRBJ1-1 few TRBV20-1 14 - TGCAGTGCTAGACGTCATAACATGAACACTGAAGCTTTCTTT CSARRHNMNTEAFF
TRBJ2-2 - TRBV30 15 - TGTGCCTGGAGCTTAAGTAACAGGGACACCGGGGAGCTGTTTTTT CAWSLSNRDTGELFF
TRBJ2-7 few TRBV20-1 13 - TGCAGTGCACTGGGACCGACGGACTACGAGCAGTACTTC CSALGPTDYEQYF
TRBJ2-2 - TRBV20-1 14 - TGCAGTGCTAGACCCCAGGGGAGAGGCGGGGAGCTGTTTTTT CSARPQGRGGELFF